The 13 T cell receptor beta chains listed next were all sequenced from one sample in a study of blood T cell repertoires in COVID-19. Here immunoSEQ multiplex PCR was the method, and the copy in TCRdb shows in-frame clones only, minus some. Among 150,000 to 200,000 clones listed, 80% to 90% were seen once. The material sequenced was peripheral blood. These receptors all come from a man in his 60s with acute or convalescent COVID-19.

J is TRBJ1-3 and V is TRBV21-1. TRBV21-1 is termed a pseudogene. The CDR3 totals 17 residues. DNA for the CDR3: TGTGCCAGCAGCAAAGGGGGGGTAGGGAACTCTGGAAACACCATATATTTT. Its translation: CASSKGGVGNSGNTIYF.

CDR3 DNA: TGTGCCAGCAGCCTCGGGAGATCGGGAACCGGGGAGCTGTTTTTT. Amino acids: CASSLGRSGTGELFF. This chain links TRBV7-3 with TRBJ2-2; D might be TRBD2 (6 bases). Germline-derived CDR1 and CDR2 are SGHTA and FQGTGA. Trimming left V 5 bases short and J 5 bases short, with 15 bases between. CDR3 length equals 15 residues.

J is TRBJ2-1 and V is TRBV5-1; 9 bases are a match to TRBD2. V lost 4 bases to trimming and J lost 4 bases; unmatched junction nucleotides: 6. Per germline, CDR1 SGHRS and CDR2 YFSETQ. The CDR3 extends over 15 amino acids. CDR3 in DNA: TGCGCCAGCAGCGGGGGGACTAGCAGTTACAATGAGCAGTTCTTC. It yields the protein CASSGGTSSYNEQFF.

CDR3 region: CASSKAEVEELFF. The CDR3 DNA reads TGTGCCAGCAGCAAAGCCGAGGTTGAGGAGCTGTTTTTT. This sequence joins TRBV21-1 and TRBJ2-2; the D call in the table, TRBD2, was not verified against the DNA. TRBV21-1 constitutes a pseudogene. The CDR3 consists of 13 residues.

The CDR3 reads CASSTGRGQPQHF. The CDR3 nucleotides read TGTGCCAGCAGCACCGGCAGGGGTCAGCCCCAGCATTTT. The chain uses TRBV7-3 and TRBJ1-5, with a possible D match to TRBD1 (6 bases). The V gene's germline CDR1 is SGHTA and CDR2 FQGTGA. The CDR3 is 13 residues long. V lost 5 bases, J lost 6 bases, and 11 bases lay in between.

The rearrangement uses TRBV9 and TRBJ1-2, with D possibly being TRBD1 (6 bases). With 0 bases removed from V and 8 bases from J, the gap between germline ends came to 20 bases. CDR3 length: 16 residues. The germline gives CDR1 SGDLS, CDR2 YYNGEE. The CDR3, as DNA: TGTGCCAGCAGCGTAGCCCCGGACAGCCAGATGGGAGGCTACACCTTC. Translated: CASSVAPDSQMGGYTF.

The chain carries TRBV9 and TRBJ1-2; 7 bases fit TRBD1. CDR3 length: 13 residues. Germline CDR1 is SGDLS and CDR2 is YYNGEE. The V and J ends lost 4 bases and 4 bases, in that order; junction bases with no gene match: 4. The CDR3 region is CASSQEGAYGYTF. In DNA, the CDR3 is TGTGCCAGCAGCCAGGAGGGGGCCTATGGCTACACCTTC.

The chain is built from TRBV5-4 and TRBJ1-2; D gene uncertain. The CDR3 spans 12 residues. Between the trimmed V and J ends, which lost 4 bases and 4 bases, there was a span of 8 bases. Germline-derived CDR1 and CDR2 are SGHNT and YYREEE (reference sequence). Written as DNA, the CDR3 is TGTGCCAGCAGCGGATCGGGCTATGGCTACACCTTC. Translated: CASSGSGYGYTF.

The V call is TRBV2, the J call TRBJ1-4; no definite D call. The CDR3 has 15 amino acids. The germline CDR1 and CDR2 sequences are SNHLY and FYNNEI. Trimming stripped 2 bases from V and 0 bases from J, with 7 bases between. The CDR3 loop reads CASSELLATNEKLFF. The CDR3 region has the DNA TGTGCCAGCAGTGAACTTCTCGCAACTAATGAAAAACTGTTTTTT.

The V gene is TRBV27, the J gene TRBJ1-4, with D perhaps TRBD1 (5 bases). Trimming took off 5 bases at V and 4 bases at J, with 14 bases between the two ends. The CDR3 extends over 15 amino acids. Germline CDR1 MNHEY, CDR2 SMNVEV (reference sequence). CDR3 coding DNA: TGTGCCAGCAGTCCCCTGGGGGGGATTAATGAAAAACTGTTTTTT. Its protein product is CASSPLGGINEKLFF. The entire variable domain, with the rest obtained from reference TRBV27 and TRBJ1-4, is as follows: EAQVTQNPRYLITVTGKKLTVTCSQNMNHEYMSWYRQDPGLGLRQIYYSMNVEVTDKGDVPEGYKVSRKEKRNFPLILESPSPNQTSLYFCASSPLGGINEKLFFGSGTQLSVL.

V usage is TRBV19 and J usage is TRBJ1-1; 7 bases are a match to TRBD1. With 9 bases clipped from V and 3 bases from J, the junction kept 16 bases outside the gene matches. The germline gives CDR1 LNHDA, CDR2 SQIVND (reference sequence). The CDR3 contains 16 residues. The DNA of the CDR3 is TGTGCCAGCCGACCCATGAACAGGGGCTCCGACACTGAAGCTTTCTTT. This gives the protein CASRPMNRGSDTEAFF.

The CDR3: CASSRKGGGPAGYEQYF. The CDR3 DNA is TGTGCCAGCAGCCGGAAGGGGGGAGGGCCGGCGGGATACGAGCAGTACTTC. The rearrangement links TRBV4-2 to TRBJ2-7; D is perhaps TRBD2 (7 bases). The CDR3 has 17 amino acids. V dropped 4 bases and J dropped 4 bases, with 23 bases sitting between them. From germline, CDR1 is LGHNA and CDR2 YNFKEQ.

The chain joins TRBV27 to TRBJ2-2, with TRBD2 matching 9 bases. This CDR3 contains 15 residues. Unmatched junction bases numbered 8, after V lost 4 bases and J lost 8 bases. Germline-derived CDR1 and CDR2 are MNHEY and SMNVEV (reference sequence). The CDR3 DNA reads as TGTGCCAGCAGTTCGATAGCGGGAGTTGCAGGGGAGCTGTTTTTT. Translating gives CASSSIAGVAGELFF.